The T cell receptor (beta chain) described here comes from a study of cytomegalovirus exposure and HLA in healthy donors. Overall study findings and caveats: The study put some 160 TCR beta chains on its list as cytomegalovirus-associated. There were a few CMV-associated chains whose specificity for CMV antigens was confirmed in vitro. First-cohort TCR clusters were later found to tend to co-occur in the 120 or so validation repertoires.

With regard to this clone: The antigen is not known.

This CDR3 is 16 amino acids long. The germline V gene has CDR1 MDHEN and CDR2 SYDVKM. The ends lost 7 bases at V and 6 bases at J; junction bases unmatched: 12. Sequencing used immunoSEQ multiplex PCR; TCRdb keeps in-frame clones, though not all of them. Altogether tens of thousands of clones are present, around nine tenths being singletons, with the ten largest covering about 3%. Specimen: PBMCs. The V gene is TRBV28, the J gene TRBJ2-1, with 10 nucleotides matching TRBD2. The clonotype was recovered from a young man in good health and CMV-seronegative. The CDR3 DNA is TGTGCCAGCACGTCAAGCGGGAGGGCCCAGGGCAATGAGCAGTTCTTC. It codes for CASTSSGRAQGNEQFF.